This TCR beta chain was observed in a study of T-cell reconstitution after alpha-beta-depleted transplantation in children. Study outcomes and limitations: When one year had passed after transplant, most T-cell counts and diversity came from newly produced T cells. Several hundred expanded graft clones reportedly supplied alpha-beta T cells about two months after transplant. Surviving recipient T cells and thymic progenitors produced the high day-60 TCRbeta diversity seen in some patients.

This clonotype was found many times. Its antigen is not known. Molecular barcoding with unique molecular identifiers was used for the TCRbeta library. One entry per CDR3 protein results from TCRdb running MiXCR on the PCR reads. The sample holds around 450,000 distinct CDR3 sequences, approximately 10% seen once. V trimming: 2 bases; J trimming: 7 bases; junction bases outside the gene matches: 9. Germline V lookup: CDR1 DFQATT, CDR2 SNEGSKA (reference sequence). The CDR3 contains 14 residues. This TCR came from a child aged 2-15 years with inherited bone marrow failure, due to receive a stem cell transplant. V and J are TRBV20-1 and TRBJ2-7, with 9 bases fitting TRBD1. Sequenced here: PBMCs, sampled before TCRalphabeta/CD19-depleted stem cell transplant. The CDR3 here is CSARLTTGGGEQYF. For the CDR3, the DNA is TGCAGTGCTAGACTCACTACAGGGGGCGGGGAGCAGTACTTC.